The sequence of this TCR beta chain was determined in a study of control samples from healthy donors and cancer patients. Using immunoSEQ multiplex PCR, the repertoire was profiled, and TCRdb retains in-frame clones only, with some absent. The table shows roughly 120,000 clones, with over 85% occurring only once. V dropped 1 base and J dropped 2 bases, with 6 bases sitting between them. Germline CDR1 and CDR2: SGHRS and YFSETQ. The CDR3 length is 13 residues. The sequenced sample was blood. This receptor was obtained from a man younger than 40 in good health. V and J are TRBV5-1 and TRBJ1-1; the D is unclear. CDR3 protein: CASSLYYNTEAFF. In DNA form, the CDR3 reads TGCGCCAGCAGCTTGTATTACAACACTGAAGCTTTCTTT.